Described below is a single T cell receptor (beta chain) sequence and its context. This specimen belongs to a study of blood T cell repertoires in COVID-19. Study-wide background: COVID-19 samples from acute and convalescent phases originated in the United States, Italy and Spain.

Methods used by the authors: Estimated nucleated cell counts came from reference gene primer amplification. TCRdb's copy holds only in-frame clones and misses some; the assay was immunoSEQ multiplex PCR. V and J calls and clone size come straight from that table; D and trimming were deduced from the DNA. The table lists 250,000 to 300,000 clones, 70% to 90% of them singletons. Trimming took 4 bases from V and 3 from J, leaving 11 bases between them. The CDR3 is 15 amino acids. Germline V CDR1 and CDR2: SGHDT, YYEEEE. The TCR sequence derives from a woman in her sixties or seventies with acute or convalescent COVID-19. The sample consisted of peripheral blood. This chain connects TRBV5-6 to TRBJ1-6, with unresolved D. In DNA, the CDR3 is TGTGCCAGCAGCCCTGACGCGGGCTATAATTCACCCCTCCACTTT. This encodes CASSPDAGYNSPLHF.